The table lists the clone carrying this T cell receptor beta chain with a few counts. This entry comes from a study of molecular identifiers for immune sequencing clone quantification. This CDR3 region has 15 residues. Germline V gene data show CDR1 as LGHNA and CDR2 as YSLEER. V lost 2 bases and J lost 2; bases outside the gene matches: 5. From the PCR reads, TCRdb called clonotypes with MiXCR, one entry per CDR3 protein. The data show over 600,000 distinct CDR3 sequences, 15% to 20% seen once. What was sequenced was naive CD8+ T cells from blood, with Jurkat cell RNA spiked in. The subset denotes: FACS-sorted CD8+CD4-CCR7+CD45RA+ naive T cells. This sequence joins TRBV4-3 and TRBJ2-5, with TRBD1 matching over 7 bases. This receptor was obtained from a human donor in good health. Some libraries in this study had Jurkat cell RNA spiked in. The CDR3 loop is CASSQNRGGQETQYF. The DNA for the CDR3 is TGCGCCAGCAGCCAAAACAGGGGTGGTCAAGAGACCCAGTACTTC.